This TCR beta chain is drawn from a study of T cell responses to AZD1222 COVID-19 vaccine. On this clone itself: The antigen is unknown.

The table came from immunoSEQ multiplex PCR; TCRdb's copy has only in-frame clones and leaves some out. The sample shows under 130,000 clones, roughly 88% of them seen only once. This CDR3 is built from 15 residues. Germline CDR1 MNHEY, CDR2 SMNVEV (reference sequence). V shed 5 bases and J shed 6 bases, with 19 bases lying between them. Study-wide results and limits: Elevations in Spike-specific TCR breadth and depth followed administration of two AZD1222 doses.

The clonotype was recovered from an adult in good health. The chain combines TRBV27 with TRBJ1-1; tentatively, D is TRBD1 (5 bases). Sequences were derived from peripheral blood, sampled on day 0 of AZD1222 vaccination. CDR3 nucleotides: TGTGCCAGCAGTCCCGCGGGGGGAAGTCGGGCTGAAGCTTTCTTT. It translates to CASSPAGGSRAEAFF.